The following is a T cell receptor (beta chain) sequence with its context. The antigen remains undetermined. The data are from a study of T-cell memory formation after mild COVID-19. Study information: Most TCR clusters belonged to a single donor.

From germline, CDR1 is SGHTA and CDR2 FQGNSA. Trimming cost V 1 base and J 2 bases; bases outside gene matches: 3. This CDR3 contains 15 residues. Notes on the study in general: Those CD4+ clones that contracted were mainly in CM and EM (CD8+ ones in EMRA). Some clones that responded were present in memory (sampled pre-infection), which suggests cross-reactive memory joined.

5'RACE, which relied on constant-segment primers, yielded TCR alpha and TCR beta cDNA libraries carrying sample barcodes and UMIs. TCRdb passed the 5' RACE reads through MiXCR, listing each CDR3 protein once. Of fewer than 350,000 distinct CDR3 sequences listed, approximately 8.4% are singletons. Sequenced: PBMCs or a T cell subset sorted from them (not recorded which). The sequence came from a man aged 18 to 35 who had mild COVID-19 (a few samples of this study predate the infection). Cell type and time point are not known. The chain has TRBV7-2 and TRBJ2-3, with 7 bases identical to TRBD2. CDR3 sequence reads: CASSLVGGTTDTQYF. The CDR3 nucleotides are TGTGCCAGCAGCTTAGTGGGGGGGACCACAGATACGCAGTATTTT.